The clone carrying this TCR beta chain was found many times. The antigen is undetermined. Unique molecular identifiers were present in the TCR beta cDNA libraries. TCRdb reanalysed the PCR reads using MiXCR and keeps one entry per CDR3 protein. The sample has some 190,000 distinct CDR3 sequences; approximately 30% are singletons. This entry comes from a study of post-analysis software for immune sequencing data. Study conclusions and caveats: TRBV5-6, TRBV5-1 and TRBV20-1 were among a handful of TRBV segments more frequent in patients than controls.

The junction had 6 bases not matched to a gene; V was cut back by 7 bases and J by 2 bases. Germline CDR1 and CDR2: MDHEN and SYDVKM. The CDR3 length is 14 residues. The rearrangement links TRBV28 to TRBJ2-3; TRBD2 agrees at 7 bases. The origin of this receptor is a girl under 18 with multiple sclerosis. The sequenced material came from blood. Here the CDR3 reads CASTASGDTDTQYF. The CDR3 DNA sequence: TGTGCCAGCACAGCTAGCGGAGACACAGATACGCAGTATTTT.